This T cell receptor beta chain was sequenced for a study of long-term antiretroviral therapy in people with HIV (dated by TCRdb to between 2022 and 2023). In the study overall: The earliest samples were collected about a decade before the 2015 WHO recommendation for immediate ART, when ART was typically delayed until CD4 counts fell. A total of fewer than 200 cryopreserved PBMC samples were contributed to the cohort by 30 adults with confirmed HIV infection, with samples collected serially over a mean of approximately 6 years (range 1-12). Test extractions of a monoclonal T-cell line alongside fewer than 40 polyclonal samples showed no cross-contamination during QIAcube processing. Among the approximately 27 participants with HIV, eleven were female. Whether ART initiation and durable HIV suppression were associated with changes in peripheral blood TRB repertoire composition and diversity was tested in a retrospective serial study.

The germline V end is reduced by 4 bases and the J end by 5 bases; junction bases left unmatched: 11. The CDR3 starts with the cysteine, ends with the phenylalanine, and has 15 residues. Solely the CDR3 DNA is kept, with 45 bases framed from the first base. The germline V gene specifies SGHDT as CDR1 and YYEEEE as CDR2. Participants were included only if at least one PBMC sample before ART initiation and at least two post-ART samples were available. Treatment was received in the United States of America by all participants with HIV. Cryopreserved samples of about 0.95-10 million PBMC were thawed and washed before DNA extraction. At the time of the earliest PBMC sample, participants with HIV were aged between about 20 and 54 years. PBMC samples were contributed by each participant from 1-4 timepoints before ART initiation and 2-8 timepoints after ART initiation, with a median of 7 samples. Serial HIV viral load, CD4+ T-cell count, ART history and demographic data were obtained for every participant. A Qiagen kit on a QIAcube was used to extract genomic DNA from unsorted PBMC, with samples processed in batches of 12.

The study at large found these results: CDR3 length ranges in HIV repertoires were narrower than in controls, and network structure suggested an antigen-experienced repertoire with only a slight naive shift after ART. Because cell numbers in pre-ART samples were limited, unsorted PBMC were profiled instead of sorted CD4+ and CD8+ T cells. A significant increase in TRB diversity was found to be associated with ART initiation, although TRB diversity was observed to remain significantly below that of transplant donor controls even after long-term ART. Since PBMC availability was limited, sequencing covered only the TCR beta chain, with no alpha chain pairing. The samples span the years 2004 to 2017, and the ART regimens used may be less effective than current regimens. No data were available on ART adherence, viral resistance or therapy changes, limiting inferences about post-ART repertoire changes. At every time point, the repertoire was dominated by expanded TRB clones first identified before ART initiation, although this dominance fluctuated and, in many PLHIV, declined after ART.

This clone was detected once. Its antigen is still unknown. Base qualities are not at hand, and no much larger clone is one base apart. The immunoSEQ hsTCRB v3.0 assay was used at survey level resolution to sequence the TRB variable region. The targeted TRB sequencing depth was roughly 40,000-50,000 T-cell genomes per sample. An Illumina MiSeq with a v3 150-cycle kit was used to sequence the pooled TRB libraries. Turning to the authors' computational methods: Analysis of repertoires was carried out in R inside a reproducible Nextflow workflow spanning QC, data transformation and analysis. LymphoSeq2, an R package for AIRR-Seq data exploration, was used to implement custom analyses. A handful of samples that produced fewer than 5000 total TRB sequences were removed, so approximately 190 HIV repertoires were analyzed. Among the 180 to 200 retained HIV repertoires, more than 55 were collected before ART initiation and around 130 after ART initiation. Repertoires were downsampled to 5000 TRB nucleotide sequences, and summary statistics were averaged over 100 downsampling iterations. Only TRB sequences with CDR3 regions of at least seven amino acids were retained for analysis. Two measures captured diversity: a Shannon entropy-derived clonality score and the Gini coefficient. In repertoire networks, the top 5000 CDR3 amino acid sequences were linked whenever an edit distance of one separated two sequences. For TRB CDR3 amino acid sequences, antigen specificity groups and MHC restriction were predicted with GLIPH2. To flag known CMV, EBV, HIV or tissue antigen associations, CDR3 amino acid sequences were matched against VDJdb and McPAS-TCR. Pre-ART, post-ART and control groups were compared with Wilcoxon signed-rank tests and Holm-Bonferroni correction. Drawn from immuneACCESS, this table holds only the in-frame rearrangements with V and J called that TCRdb kept. Clones are partly lost; checked studies trace under half to an unresolved V gene and leave the rest unexplained. V and J calls and clone size are those listed in that table; D and trimming were worked out from the DNA. For this sample the table gives roughly 40,000 clones, of which 75% to 90% were detected only once. The ten largest clones take up about 4.2% of the sample.

Sample: unsorted PBMCs, taken just before starting antiretroviral therapy. The rearranged segments are TRBV5-6 and TRBJ2-5, with 7 bases aligning to TRBD2. The receptor was derived from a woman aged 18-29 years with HIV. The sequence in DNA is TGTGCCAGCAGCCCGATCGGCGGGAGTCGGGAGACCCAGTACTTC. This gives the protein CASSPIGGSRETQYF.